This record covers a single T cell receptor (beta chain). Its antigen is undetermined. This sample was taken from a study of cytomegalovirus exposure and HLA in healthy donors. Overall study findings and caveats: Analysis performed later showed TCR beta chains linked to HLA being more clonally expanded than equally common others. An analysis done earlier found most TCR beta V segments productive about 87% or about 30% of the time.

V shed 1 base and J shed 0 bases, with 12 bases lying between them. CDR1 and CDR2 from the germline V gene are SGHTA and FQGNSA. The CDR3 is made up of 17 amino acids. 13 Jbeta primers and 60 Vbeta primers were used for the PCR. Sequencing used immunoSEQ multiplex PCR; TCRdb keeps in-frame clones, though not all of them. The profile covers over 100,000 clones, with 73% appearing a single time and less than 2.5% taken by the ten largest. Sequencing used PBMCs. The genes are TRBV7-2 and TRBJ2-2; D perhaps matches TRBD1 (5 bases). The source of this sequence is a woman aged 40 to 50 in good health and CMV-seropositive. The CDR3 DNA is TGTGCCAGCAGCTTAGGGGGCAGATCCACGAACACCGGGGAGCTGTTTTTT. Translating it yields CASSLGGRSTNTGELFF.